The entry below describes one TCR beta chain. Its antigen is still unknown. No quality values exist for individual bases; no much larger clone is one base distant. In the prospective study, participants were roughly 18 to 100 years old, resided in 25 or so geographic areas of the United States, and were enrolled through a virtual design. In the prospective study, participants were assigned to cohorts based on the clinical history participants reported in a screening survey and a study questionnaire. Recovered participants in ImmuneRACE Cohort 3 were defined by two consecutive negative NP/OP PCR tests, clearance by a healthcare professional, or resolution of symptoms. In the prospective study, whole blood, serum and a nasopharyngeal or oropharyngeal swab were collected from each participant by mobile phlebotomists. Additional blood draws and questionnaires over an approximately two-month period could optionally be provided by prospective study participants. Prospective study blood samples were shipped either frozen or at room temperature before DNA extraction.

V is cut by 4 bases and J by 6 bases, and the space between the germline ends is 14 bases. Spanning cysteine to phenylalanine, the CDR3 consists of 14 amino acids. Just CDR3 DNA is preserved here, 42 bases in frame from base 1. Reading the germline V gene gives CDR1 SGHRS and CDR2 YFSETQ. The data are from a study of blood T cell repertoires in COVID-19 (dated by TCRdb to 2020 to 2021). Study-wide context: Samples covering the acute and convalescent phases of COVID-19 were provided by collaborators in the United States, Italy and Spain. The material from the prospective study consisted of cDNA or gDNA derived from T cells, B-cell-depleted T cells, or PBMCs. Deeply sampled blood TCRbeta repertoires from subjects exposed to, actively infected with, or recovered from COVID-19 were included in the dataset. The repertoires were made available in a free public database intended to serve as a resource for research on the immune response to SARS-CoV-2. Samples came from the ongoing ImmuneRACE study (first 160 participants) plus 1,254 subjects from 6 global collaborators. The sample metadata nearly always contained a de-identified subject ID, COVID-19 status, age in years and sex. Where HLA class I and class II types were available, the types were taken from metadata supplied by the sample provider, not from assay-based typing.

TCRbeta CDR3 regions were amplified from genomic DNA by means of the immunoSEQ Assay, a bias-controlled multiplex PCR. The paper's data handling went like this. Nucleated cell counts per sample were estimated from amplification of reference gene primers within the assay. Sequence reads were collapsed and filtered to measure the absolute abundance of every unique TCRbeta CDR3 rearrangement. For each sample, productive Simpson clonality was calculated as the square root of Simpson's diversity index over productive rearrangements. TCRdb mirrors the immuneACCESS table, restricted to in-frame sequences. Some clones are absent from its copies; in checked studies, under half trace to an unresolved V gene, and the reason for the others is unknown. The DNA gave D and trimming, while V, J and clone size come from that table. Within this sample are 390,000 or so clones, with approximately 87% of them counted one time only. The leading ten clones occupy roughly 9.4% of the sample.

What the study reported, not specific to this receptor: How much clinical and demographic metadata was included differed by source and by participant, and the metadata was provided uncurated.

Sequencing was carried out using PBMCs or T cells enriched from blood (not recorded which). The sequence came from a woman between 45 and 65 years old who had recovered from COVID-19. The rearrangement combines TRBV5-1 with TRBJ1-5; matching of 5 bases hints at TRBD1 as the D gene. The CDR3 here reads CASSPNGGGQPQHF. In nucleotide form, the sequence is TGCGCCAGCAGCCCAAACGGGGGGGGTCAGCCCCAGCATTTT.